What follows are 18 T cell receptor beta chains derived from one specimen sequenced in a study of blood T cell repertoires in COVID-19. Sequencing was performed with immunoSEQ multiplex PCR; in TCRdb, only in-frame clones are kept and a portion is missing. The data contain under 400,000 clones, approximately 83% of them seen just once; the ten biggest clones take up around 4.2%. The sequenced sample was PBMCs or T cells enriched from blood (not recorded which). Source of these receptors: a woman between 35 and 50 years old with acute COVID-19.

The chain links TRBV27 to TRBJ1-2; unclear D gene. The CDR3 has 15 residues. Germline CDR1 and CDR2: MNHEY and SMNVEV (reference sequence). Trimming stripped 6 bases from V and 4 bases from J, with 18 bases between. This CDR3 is CASRPTHRDVYGYTF. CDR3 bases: TGTGCCAGCAGACCCACCCACAGAGACGTCTATGGCTACACCTTC.

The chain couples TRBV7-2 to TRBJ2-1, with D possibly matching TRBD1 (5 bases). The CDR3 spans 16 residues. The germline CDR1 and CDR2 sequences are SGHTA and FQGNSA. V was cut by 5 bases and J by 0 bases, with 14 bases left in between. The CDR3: CASSPQGQSSYNEQFF. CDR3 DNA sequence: TGTGCCAGCAGCCCCCAGGGCCAGAGCTCCTACAATGAGCAGTTCTTC.

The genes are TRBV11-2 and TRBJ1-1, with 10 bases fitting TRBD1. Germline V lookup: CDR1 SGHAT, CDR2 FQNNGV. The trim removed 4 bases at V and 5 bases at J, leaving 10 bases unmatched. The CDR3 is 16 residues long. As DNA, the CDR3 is TGTGCCAGCAGCTCGCCTAGGACAGGGGGAAAAACTGAAGCTTTCTTT. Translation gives CASSSPRTGGKTEAFF. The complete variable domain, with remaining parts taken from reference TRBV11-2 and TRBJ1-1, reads EAGVAQSPRYKIIEKRQSVAFWCNPISGHATLYWYQQILGQGPKLLIQFQNNGVVDDSQLPKDRFSAERLKGVDSTLKIQPAKLEDSAVYLCASSSPRTGGKTEAFFGQGTRLTVV.

CDR3 protein: CASTTAQGEKLFF. The CDR3 bases are TGTGCCAGTACCACCGCCCAGGGAGAAAAACTGTTTTTT. The chain couples TRBV19 to TRBJ1-4, with a weak D call TRBD1 (5 bases). This CDR3 has 13 amino acids. The V end lost 7 bases, the J end lost 8 bases, and 14 bases lay between the germline ends. Germline V gene lookup returns CDR1 LNHDA and CDR2 SQIVND (reference sequence).

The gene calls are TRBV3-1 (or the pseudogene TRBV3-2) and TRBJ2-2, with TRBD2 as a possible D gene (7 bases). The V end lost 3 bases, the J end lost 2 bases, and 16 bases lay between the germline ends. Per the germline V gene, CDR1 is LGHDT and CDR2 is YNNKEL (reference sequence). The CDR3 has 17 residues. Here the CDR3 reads CASSHHREGPNTGELFF. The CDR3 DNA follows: TGTGCCAGCAGCCACCACAGGGAGGGTCCCAACACCGGGGAGCTGTTTTTT.

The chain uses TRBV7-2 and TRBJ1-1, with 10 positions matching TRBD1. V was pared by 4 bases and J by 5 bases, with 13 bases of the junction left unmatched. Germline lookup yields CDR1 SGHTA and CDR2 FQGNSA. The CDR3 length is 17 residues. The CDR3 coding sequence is TGTGCCAGCAGCTATACTAAACCGGGACAGGGGTTGACTGAAGCTTTCTTT. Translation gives CASSYTKPGQGLTEAFF.

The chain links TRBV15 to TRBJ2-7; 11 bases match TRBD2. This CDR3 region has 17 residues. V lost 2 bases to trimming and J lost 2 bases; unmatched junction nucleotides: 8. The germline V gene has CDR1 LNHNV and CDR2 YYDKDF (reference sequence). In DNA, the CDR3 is TGTGCCACCAGCAGAAGCCTAGCGGGAGGCTACCCCTACGAGCAGTACTTC. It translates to CATSRSLAGGYPYEQYF.

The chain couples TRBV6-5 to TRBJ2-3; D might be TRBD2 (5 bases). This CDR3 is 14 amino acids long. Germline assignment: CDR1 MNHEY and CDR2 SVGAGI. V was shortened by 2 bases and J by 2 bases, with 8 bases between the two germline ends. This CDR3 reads CASSYGLFTDTQYF. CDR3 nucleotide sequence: TGTGCCAGCAGTTACGGACTCTTCACAGATACGCAGTATTTT.

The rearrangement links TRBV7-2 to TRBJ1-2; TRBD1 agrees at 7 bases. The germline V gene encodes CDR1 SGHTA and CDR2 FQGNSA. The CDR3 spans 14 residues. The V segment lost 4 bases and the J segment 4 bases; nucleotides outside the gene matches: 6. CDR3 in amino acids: CASSYPTGSYGYTF. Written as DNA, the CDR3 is TGTGCCAGCAGCTACCCGACAGGGAGCTATGGCTACACCTTC.

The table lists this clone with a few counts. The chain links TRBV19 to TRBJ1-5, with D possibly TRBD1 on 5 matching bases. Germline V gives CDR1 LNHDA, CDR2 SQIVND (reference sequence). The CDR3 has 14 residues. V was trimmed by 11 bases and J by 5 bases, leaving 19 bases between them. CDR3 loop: CASVSGGGDQPQHF. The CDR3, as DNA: TGTGCCTCAGTATCGGGCGGGGGAGATCAGCCCCAGCATTTT.

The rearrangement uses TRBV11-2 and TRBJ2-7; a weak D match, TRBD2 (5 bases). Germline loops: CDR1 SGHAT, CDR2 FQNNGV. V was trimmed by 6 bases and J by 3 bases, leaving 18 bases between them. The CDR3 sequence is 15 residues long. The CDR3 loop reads CASSSFGEGIYEQYF. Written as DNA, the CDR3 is TGTGCCAGCAGTAGCTTCGGAGAGGGAATCTACGAGCAGTACTTC.

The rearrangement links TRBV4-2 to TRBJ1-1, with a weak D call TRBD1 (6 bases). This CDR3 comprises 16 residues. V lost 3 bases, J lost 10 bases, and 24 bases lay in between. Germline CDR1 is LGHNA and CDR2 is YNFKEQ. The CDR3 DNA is TGTGCCAGCAGCCACCCGCCCGGGGGGGCGGGTCTAGGAGCTTTCTTT. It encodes CASSHPPGGAGLGAFF.

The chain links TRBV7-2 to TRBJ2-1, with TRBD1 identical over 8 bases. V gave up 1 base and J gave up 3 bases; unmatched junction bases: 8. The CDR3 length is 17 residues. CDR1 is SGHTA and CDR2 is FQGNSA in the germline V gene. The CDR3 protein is CASSLEGQASFYNEQFF. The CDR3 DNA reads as TGTGCCAGCAGCTTAGAGGGACAGGCCTCCTTCTACAATGAGCAGTTCTTC.

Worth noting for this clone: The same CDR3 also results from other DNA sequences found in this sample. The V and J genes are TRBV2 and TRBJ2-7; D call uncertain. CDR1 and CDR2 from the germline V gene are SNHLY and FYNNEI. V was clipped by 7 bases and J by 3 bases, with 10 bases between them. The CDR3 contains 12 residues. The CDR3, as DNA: TGTGCCAGCACCGCAGGTTTCTACGAGCAGTACTTC. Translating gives CASTAGFYEQYF.

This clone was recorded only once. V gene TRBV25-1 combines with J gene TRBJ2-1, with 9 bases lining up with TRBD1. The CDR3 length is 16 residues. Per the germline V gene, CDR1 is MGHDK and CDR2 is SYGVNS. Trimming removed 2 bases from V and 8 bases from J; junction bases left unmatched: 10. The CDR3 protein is CASSEGGTGKVHEQFF. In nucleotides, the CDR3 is TGTGCCAGCAGTGAAGGGGGGACAGGGAAGGTCCATGAGCAGTTCTTC. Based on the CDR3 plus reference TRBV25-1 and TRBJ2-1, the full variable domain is EADIYQTPRYLVIGTGKKITLECSQTMGHDKMYWYQQDPGMELHLIHYSYGVNSTEKGDLSSESTVSRIRTEHFPLTLESARPSHTSQYLCASSEGGTGKVHEQFFGPGTRLTVL.

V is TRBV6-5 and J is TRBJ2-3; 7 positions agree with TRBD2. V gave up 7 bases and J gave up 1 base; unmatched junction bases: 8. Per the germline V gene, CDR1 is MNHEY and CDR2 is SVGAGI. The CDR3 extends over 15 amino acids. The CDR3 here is CASKVKGRGTDTQYF. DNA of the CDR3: TGTGCCAGCAAGGTGAAGGGGAGGGGCACAGATACGCAGTATTTT.

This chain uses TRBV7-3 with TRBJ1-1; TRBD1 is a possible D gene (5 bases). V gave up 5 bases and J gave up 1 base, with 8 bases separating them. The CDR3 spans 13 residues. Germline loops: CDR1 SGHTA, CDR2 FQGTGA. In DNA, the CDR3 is TGTGCCAGCAGCATACAGGAGAACACTGAAGCTTTCTTT. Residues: CASSIQENTEAFF.

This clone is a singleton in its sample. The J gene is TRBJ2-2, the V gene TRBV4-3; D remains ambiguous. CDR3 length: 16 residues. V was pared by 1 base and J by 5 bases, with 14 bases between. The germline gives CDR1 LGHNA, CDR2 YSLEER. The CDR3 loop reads CASSQAVAGKTGELFF. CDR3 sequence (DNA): TGCGCCAGCAGCCAAGCGGTGGCAGGCAAAACCGGGGAGCTGTTTTTT.